The entry below describes one T cell receptor (beta chain). The antigen is unknown. With 0 bases removed from V and 7 bases from J, the gap between germline ends came to 15 bases. The CDR3 covers 15 residues. Germline values: CDR1 MNHNS, CDR2 SASEGT. The data belong to a study of T cell responses to AZD1222 COVID-19 vaccine. Study observations and caveats: Every sample of the repertoires postdated the peak T cell response. Only six or seven AZD1222 recipients were seropositive at baseline.

TCRdb's table, derived via immunoSEQ multiplex PCR, lists solely in-frame clones and lacks some. The repertoire has roughly 140,000 clones, about 91% of them found once; the top ten carry around 4.7%. Here the sequenced sample was peripheral blood, taken on day 0 of AZD1222 vaccination. This chain uses TRBV6-1 with TRBJ1-1; no reliable D call. The receptor comes from an adult in good health. In DNA, the CDR3 is TGTGCCAGCAGTGAAGCGGGCCACTACTCGTATGAAGCTTTCTTT. Protein product: CASSEAGHYSYEAFF.